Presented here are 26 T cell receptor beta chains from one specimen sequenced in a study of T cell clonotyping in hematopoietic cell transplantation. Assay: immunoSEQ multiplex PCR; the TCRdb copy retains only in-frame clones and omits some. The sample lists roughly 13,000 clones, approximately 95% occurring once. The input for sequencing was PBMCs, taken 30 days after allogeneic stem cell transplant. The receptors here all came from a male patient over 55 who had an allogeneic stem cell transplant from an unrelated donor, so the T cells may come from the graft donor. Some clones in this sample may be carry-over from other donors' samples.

CDR3 DNA: TGTGCCAGCAGCACCCTGACAGGCACTGAAGCTTTCTTT. Translating gives CASSTLTGTEAFF. The chain employs TRBV9 and TRBJ1-1; weak D call: TRBD1 (6 bases). Trimming shortened V by 4 bases and J by 4 bases, and 11 bases separated the two germline ends. The CDR3 runs to 13 residues. The V gene's germline CDR1 is SGDLS and CDR2 YYNGEE.

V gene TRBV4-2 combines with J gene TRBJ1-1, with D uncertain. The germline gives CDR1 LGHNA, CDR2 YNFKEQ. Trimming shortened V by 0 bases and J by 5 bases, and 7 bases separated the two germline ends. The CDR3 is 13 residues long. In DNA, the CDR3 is TGTGCCAGCAGCCAAGACCGGGGAACTGAAGCTTTCTTT. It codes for CASSQDRGTEAFF.

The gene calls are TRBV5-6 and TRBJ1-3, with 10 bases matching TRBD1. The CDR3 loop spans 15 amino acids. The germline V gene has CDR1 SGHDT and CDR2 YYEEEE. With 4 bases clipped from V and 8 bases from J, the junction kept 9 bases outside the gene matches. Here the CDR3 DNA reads TGTGCCAGCAGCCTTGGGACAGGGGAGAGCGACACCATATATTTT. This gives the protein CASSLGTGESDTIYF.

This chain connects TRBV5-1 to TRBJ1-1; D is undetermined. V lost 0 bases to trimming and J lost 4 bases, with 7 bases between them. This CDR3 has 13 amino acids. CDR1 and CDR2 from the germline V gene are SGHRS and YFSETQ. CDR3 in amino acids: CASSLAGATEAFF. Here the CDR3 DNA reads TGCGCCAGCAGCTTGGCGGGCGCCACTGAAGCTTTCTTT.

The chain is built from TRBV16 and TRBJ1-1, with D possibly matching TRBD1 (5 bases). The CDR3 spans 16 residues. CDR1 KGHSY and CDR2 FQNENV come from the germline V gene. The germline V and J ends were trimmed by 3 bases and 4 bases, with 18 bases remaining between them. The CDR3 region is CASSQAVSLGGTEAFF. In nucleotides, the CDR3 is TGTGCCAGCAGCCAGGCCGTGTCGCTCGGGGGCACTGAAGCTTTCTTT.

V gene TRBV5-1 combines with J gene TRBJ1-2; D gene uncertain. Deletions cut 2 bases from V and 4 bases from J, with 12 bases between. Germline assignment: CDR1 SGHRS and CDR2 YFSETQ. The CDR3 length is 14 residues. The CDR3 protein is CASSFGVQIYGYTF. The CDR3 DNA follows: TGCGCCAGCAGCTTTGGGGTGCAGATCTATGGCTACACCTTC.

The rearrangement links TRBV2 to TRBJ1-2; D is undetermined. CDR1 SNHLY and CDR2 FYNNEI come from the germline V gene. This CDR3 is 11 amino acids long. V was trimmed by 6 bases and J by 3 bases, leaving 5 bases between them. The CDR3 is CASSPDYGYTF. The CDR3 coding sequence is TGTGCCAGCAGCCCGGACTATGGCTACACCTTC.

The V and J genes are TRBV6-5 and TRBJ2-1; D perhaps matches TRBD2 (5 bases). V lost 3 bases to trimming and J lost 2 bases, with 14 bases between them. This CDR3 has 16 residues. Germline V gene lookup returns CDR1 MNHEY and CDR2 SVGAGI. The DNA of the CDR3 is TGTGCCAGCAGTTATTCGGAACCCGGGACCTACAATGAGCAGTTCTTC. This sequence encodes CASSYSEPGTYNEQFF.

Here the CDR3 DNA reads TGTGCCAGCAGCTGGACCGGGCCCAACTCCTACGAGCAGTACTTC. The encoded protein is CASSWTGPNSYEQYF. The J gene is TRBJ2-7, the V gene TRBV5-5, with D hard to call. The CDR3 has 15 residues. The V gene lost 3 bases and the J gene lost 0 bases, with 13 bases spanning the gap. The germline V gene encodes CDR1 SGHKS and CDR2 YYEKEE (reference sequence).

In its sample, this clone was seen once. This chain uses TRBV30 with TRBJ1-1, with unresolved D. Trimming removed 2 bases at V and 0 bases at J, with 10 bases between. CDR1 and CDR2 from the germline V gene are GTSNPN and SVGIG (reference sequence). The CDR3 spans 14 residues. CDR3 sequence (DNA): TGTGCCTGGAGTAGGATGCTCATGAACACTGAAGCTTTCTTT. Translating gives CAWSRMLMNTEAFF.

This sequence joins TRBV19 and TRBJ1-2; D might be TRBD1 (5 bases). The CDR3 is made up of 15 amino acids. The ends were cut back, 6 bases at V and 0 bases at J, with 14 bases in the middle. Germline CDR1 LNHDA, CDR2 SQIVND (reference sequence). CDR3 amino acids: CASRGEAPSNYGYTF. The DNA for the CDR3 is TGTGCCAGTAGGGGGGAGGCACCGTCTAACTATGGCTACACCTTC.

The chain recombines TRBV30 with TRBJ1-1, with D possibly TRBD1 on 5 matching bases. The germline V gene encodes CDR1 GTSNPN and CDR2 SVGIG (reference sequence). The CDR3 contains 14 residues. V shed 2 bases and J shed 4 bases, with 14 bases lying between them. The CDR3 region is CAWSRVSGSTEAFF. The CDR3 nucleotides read TGTGCCTGGAGTCGAGTATCAGGGAGCACTGAAGCTTTCTTT.

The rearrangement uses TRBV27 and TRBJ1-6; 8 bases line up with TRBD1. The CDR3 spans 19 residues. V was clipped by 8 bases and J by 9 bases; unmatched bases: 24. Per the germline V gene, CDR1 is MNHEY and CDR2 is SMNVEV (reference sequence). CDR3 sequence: CASRQGFGQGVRRGSPLHF. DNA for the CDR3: TGTGCCAGCCGCCAAGGGTTTGGACAGGGCGTCCGAAGGGGTTCACCCCTCCACTTT.

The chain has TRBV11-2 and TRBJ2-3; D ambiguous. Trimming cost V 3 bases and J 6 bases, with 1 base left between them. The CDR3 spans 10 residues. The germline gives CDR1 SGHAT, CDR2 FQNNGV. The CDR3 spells CASSFDTQYF. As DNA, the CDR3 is TGTGCCAGCAGCTTTGATACGCAGTATTTT. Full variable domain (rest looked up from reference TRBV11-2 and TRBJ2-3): EAGVAQSPRYKIIEKRQSVAFWCNPISGHATLYWYQQILGQGPKLLIQFQNNGVVDDSQLPKDRFSAERLKGVDSTLKIQPAKLEDSAVYLCASSFDTQYFGPGTRLTVL.

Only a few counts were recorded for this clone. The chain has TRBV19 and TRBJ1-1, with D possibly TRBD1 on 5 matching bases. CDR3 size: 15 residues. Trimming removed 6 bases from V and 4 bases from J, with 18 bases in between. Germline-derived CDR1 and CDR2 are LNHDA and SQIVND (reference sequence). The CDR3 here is CASSTRGDGITEAFF. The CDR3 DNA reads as TGTGCCAGTAGCACCCGGGGGGACGGGATCACTGAAGCTTTCTTT.

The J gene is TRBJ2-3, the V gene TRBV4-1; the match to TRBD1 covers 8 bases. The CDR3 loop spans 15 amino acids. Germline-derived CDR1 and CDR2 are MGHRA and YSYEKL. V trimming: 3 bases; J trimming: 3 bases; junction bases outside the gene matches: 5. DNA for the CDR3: TGCGCCAGCAGCCAGACAGGGGTCGGGACAGATACGCAGTATTTT. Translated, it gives CASSQTGVGTDTQYF.

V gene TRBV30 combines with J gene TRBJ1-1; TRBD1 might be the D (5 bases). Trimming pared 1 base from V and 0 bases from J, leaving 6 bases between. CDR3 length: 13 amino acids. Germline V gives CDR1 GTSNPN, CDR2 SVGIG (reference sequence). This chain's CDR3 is CAWSGQMNTEAFF. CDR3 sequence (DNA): TGTGCCTGGAGTGGACAGATGAACACTGAAGCTTTCTTT.

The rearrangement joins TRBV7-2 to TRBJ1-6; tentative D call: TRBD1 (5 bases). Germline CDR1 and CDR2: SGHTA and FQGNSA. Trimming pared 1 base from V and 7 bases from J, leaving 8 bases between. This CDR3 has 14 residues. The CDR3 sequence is CASSLDQGNSPLHF. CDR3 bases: TGTGCCAGCAGCTTAGACCAGGGCAATTCACCCCTCCACTTT.

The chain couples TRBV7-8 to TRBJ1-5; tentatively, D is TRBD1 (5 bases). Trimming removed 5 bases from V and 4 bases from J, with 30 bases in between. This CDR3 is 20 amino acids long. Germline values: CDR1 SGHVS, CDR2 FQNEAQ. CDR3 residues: CASSRLPPGQTGAGNQPQHF. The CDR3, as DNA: TGTGCCAGCAGCCGCCTCCCCCCCGGCCAGACCGGGGCGGGTAATCAGCCCCAGCATTTT. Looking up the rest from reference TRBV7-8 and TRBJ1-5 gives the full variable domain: GAGVSQSPRYKVAKRGQDVALRCDPISGHVSLFWYQQALGQGPEFLTYFQNEAQLDKSGLPSDRFFAERPEGSVSTLKIQRTQQEDSAVYLCASSRLPPGQTGAGNQPQHFGDGTRLSIL.

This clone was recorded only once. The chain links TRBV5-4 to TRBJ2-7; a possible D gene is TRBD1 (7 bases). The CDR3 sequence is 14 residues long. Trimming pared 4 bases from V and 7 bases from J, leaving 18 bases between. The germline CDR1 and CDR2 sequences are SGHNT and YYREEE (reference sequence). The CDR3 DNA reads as TGTGCCAGCAGCCGTAGACAGGGTAGCGGAGAGCAGTACTTC. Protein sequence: CASSRRQGSGEQYF.

CDR3 in amino acids: CASTPMGLNTEAFF. The CDR3, as DNA: TGTGCCAGCACCCCGATGGGGCTGAACACTGAAGCTTTCTTT. The V gene is TRBV6-1, the J gene TRBJ1-1, with D perhaps TRBD1 (5 bases). CDR1 is MNHNS and CDR2 is SASEGT in the germline V gene. V gave up 7 bases and J gave up 0 bases, with 12 bases separating them. The CDR3 has 14 residues.

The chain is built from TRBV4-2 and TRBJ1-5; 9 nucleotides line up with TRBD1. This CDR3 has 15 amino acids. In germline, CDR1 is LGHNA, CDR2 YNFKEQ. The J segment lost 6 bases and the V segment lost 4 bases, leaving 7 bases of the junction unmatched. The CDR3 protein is CASSPTGQGTQPQHF. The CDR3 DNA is TGTGCCAGCAGCCCCACCGGACAGGGGACTCAGCCCCAGCATTTT.

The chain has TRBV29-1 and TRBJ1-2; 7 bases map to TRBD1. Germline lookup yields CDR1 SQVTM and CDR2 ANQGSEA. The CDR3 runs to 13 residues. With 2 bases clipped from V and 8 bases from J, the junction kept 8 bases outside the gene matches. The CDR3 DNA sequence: TGCAGCGTTGAATCAGTATCCAGGGGGGGCTACACCTTC. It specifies CSVESVSRGGYTF.

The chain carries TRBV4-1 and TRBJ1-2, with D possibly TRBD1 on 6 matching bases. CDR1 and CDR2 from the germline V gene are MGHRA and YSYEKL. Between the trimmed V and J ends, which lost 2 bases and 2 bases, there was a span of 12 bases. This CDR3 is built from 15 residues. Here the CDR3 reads CASSQPRQANYGYTF. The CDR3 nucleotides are TGCGCCAGCAGCCAACCGAGACAGGCGAACTATGGCTACACCTTC.

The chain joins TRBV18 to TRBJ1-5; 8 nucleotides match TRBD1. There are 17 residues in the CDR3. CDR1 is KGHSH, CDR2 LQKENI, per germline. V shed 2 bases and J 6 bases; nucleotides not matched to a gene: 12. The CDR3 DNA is TGTGCCAGCTCACCAATAAGGTCGCAGGGGGCTTCTCAGCCCCAGCATTTT. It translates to CASSPIRSQGASQPQHF.

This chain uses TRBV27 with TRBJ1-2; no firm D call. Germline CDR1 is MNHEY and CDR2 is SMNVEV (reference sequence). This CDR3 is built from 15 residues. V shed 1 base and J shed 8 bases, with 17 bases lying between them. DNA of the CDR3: TGTGCCAGCAGTTTATTTGTGACCGACGCGCGCGGCTACACCTTC. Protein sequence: CASSLFVTDARGYTF.